The 26 T cell receptor beta chains below all came from one sample that was sequenced in a study of T-cell memory formation after mild COVID-19. TCRdb re-called the 5' RACE reads through MiXCR, storing one row per CDR3 protein. Of approximately 260,000 distinct CDR3 sequences in the sample, more than 15% were seen once. The specimen sequenced was PBMCs or a T cell subset sorted from them (not recorded which). Source of these receptors: a man aged 18 to 35 who had mild COVID-19 (a few samples of this study predate the infection). Cell type and time point are not known.

V usage is TRBV29-1 and J usage is TRBJ2-7, with a tentative D call TRBD1 (5 bases). The V and J ends lost 7 bases and 5 bases respectively, with 21 bases between them. The CDR3 totals 14 residues. Per germline, CDR1 SQVTM and CDR2 ANQGSEA. CDR3 region: CSGRETGRADEQYF. The CDR3 DNA sequence: TGCAGCGGTCGAGAAACAGGTCGCGCCGACGAGCAGTACTTC.

The chain combines TRBV18 with TRBJ1-3, with a tentative D call TRBD1 (5 bases). This CDR3 spans 17 amino acids. Germline CDR1 KGHSH, CDR2 LQKENI. Trimming cost V 1 base and J 0 bases, with 13 bases left between them. The CDR3 sequence is CASSPLRDLGSGNTIYF. The CDR3 DNA reads as TGTGCCAGCTCACCACTCCGGGACCTAGGCTCTGGAAACACCATATATTTT.

This clonotype was seen a handful of times. The chain carries TRBV20-1 and TRBJ2-5, with a possible D match to TRBD1 (7 bases). Germline values: CDR1 DFQATT, CDR2 SNEGSKA (reference sequence). This CDR3 has 12 amino acids. The ends were cut back, 3 bases at V and 5 bases at J, with 10 bases in the middle. Written as DNA, the CDR3 is TGCAGTGCTAGGGCAGGGGGGGAGACCCAGTACTTC. Amino acid sequence: CSARAGGETQYF.

There are a few counts of this clonotype. The chain recombines TRBV2 with TRBJ1-5; D remains ambiguous. The germline V gene encodes CDR1 SNHLY and CDR2 FYNNEI. The CDR3 covers 13 residues. The V gene lost 5 bases and the J gene lost 3 bases, with 8 bases spanning the gap. Here the CDR3 reads CASSSQTNQPQHF. CDR3 nucleotides: TGTGCCAGCAGTAGCCAGACCAATCAGCCCCAGCATTTT. Looking up the rest from reference TRBV2 and TRBJ1-5 gives the full variable domain: EPEVTQTPSHQVTQMGQEVILRCVPISNHLYFYWYRQILGQKVEFLVSFYNNEISEKSEIFDDQFSVERPDGSNFTLKIRSTKLEDSAMYFCASSSQTNQPQHFGDGTRLSIL.

This clonotype was detected a few times. The chain employs TRBV7-3 and TRBJ2-3; D possibly corresponds to TRBD2 (6 bases). The V and J ends lost 1 base and 1 base respectively, with 12 bases between them. Germline CDR1 and CDR2: SGHTA and FQGTGA. This CDR3 comprises 16 residues. The CDR3 reads CASSLNPGTGTDTQYF. In nucleotides, the CDR3 is TGTGCCAGCAGCTTAAATCCCGGGACTGGCACAGATACGCAGTATTTT. Full variable domain (rest looked up from reference TRBV7-3 and TRBJ2-3): GAGVSQTPSNKVTEKGKYVELRCDPISGHTALYWYRQSLGQGPEFLIYFQGTGAADDSGLPNDRFFAVRPEGSVSTLKIQRTERGDSAVYLCASSLNPGTGTDTQYFGPGTRLTVL.

This clonotype was observed a few times. This chain connects TRBV20-1 to TRBJ2-4; D not resolved. Trimming left V 5 bases short and J 1 base short, with 12 bases between. Looked up from germline, CDR1 is DFQATT and CDR2 is SNEGSKA (reference sequence). This CDR3 is built from 14 residues. CDR3 DNA: TGCAGTGCTCAGGACGGCTGGGCCAAAAACATTCAGTACTTC. It yields the protein CSAQDGWAKNIQYF.

This clonotype was found a few times. V is TRBV4-1 and J is TRBJ1-1; D is unresolved. V lost 0 bases to trimming and J lost 2 bases, with 7 bases between them. Germline CDR1 reads MGHRA; CDR2 reads YSYEKL. This CDR3 region has 14 residues. The CDR3 reads CASSQDWSNTEAFF. The CDR3 coding sequence is TGCGCCAGCAGCCAAGATTGGAGTAACACTGAAGCTTTCTTT.

This clonotype was observed a handful of times. The V call is TRBV7-2, the J call TRBJ2-1; maybe TRBD2 (7 bases). Germline V gene sequence: CDR1 SGHTA, CDR2 FQGNSA. The length of the CDR3 is 17 residues. Deletions cut 5 bases from V and 7 bases from J, with 24 bases between. The CDR3 DNA sequence: TGTGCCAGCAGCCCTCGTGGGGGGGGCGGGCGCAGGAATGAGCAGTTCTTC. Translation gives CASSPRGGGGRRNEQFF.

This clonotype was observed a few times. CDR3 in amino acids: CASKQSGYGYTF. In DNA, the CDR3 is TGTGCCAGCAAGCAATCAGGGTATGGCTACACCTTC. This chain links TRBV6-2 or TRBV6-3 with TRBJ1-2; D may be TRBD1 (5 bases). The V gene's germline CDR1 is MNHEY and CDR2 SVGEGT. With 7 bases removed from V and 5 bases from J, the gap between germline ends came to 11 bases. This CDR3 spans 12 amino acids.

This clonotype was counted between two and nine times. The chain joins TRBV29-1 to TRBJ2-2; D possibly matches TRBD1 or TRBD2 (5 bases each). The CDR3 extends over 14 amino acids. The germline V and J ends were trimmed by 6 bases and 3 bases, with 14 bases remaining between them. Germline V gene lookup returns CDR1 SQVTM and CDR2 ANQGSEA. CDR3 sequence (DNA): TGCAGCGTCGTCCGGGACCCTTACACCGGGGAGCTGTTTTTT. It encodes CSVVRDPYTGELFF.

This chain uses TRBV27 with TRBJ2-7, with D possibly being TRBD1 (5 bases). The CDR3 consists of 16 residues. The germline V and J ends were trimmed by 5 bases and 3 bases, with 20 bases remaining between them. Per germline, CDR1 MNHEY and CDR2 SMNVEV (reference sequence). CDR3 nucleotides: TGTGCCAGCAGTCCGCATGACAAAACCAGGGTCTACGAGCAGTACGTC. Amino acids: CASSPHDKTRVYEQYV.

This clonotype appeared once. The chain is built from TRBV30 and TRBJ2-7, with D possibly matching TRBD1 (5 bases). Germline V gives CDR1 GTSNPN, CDR2 SVGIG (reference sequence). Trimming shortened V by 5 bases and J by 3 bases, and 11 bases separated the two germline ends. This CDR3 contains 12 residues. CDR3 in amino acids: CAWDRADYEQYF. For the CDR3, the DNA is TGTGCCTGGGACAGAGCAGACTACGAGCAGTACTTC.

The chain joins TRBV5-1 to TRBJ1-1, with 7 nucleotides matching TRBD1. Trimming at V came to 4 bases and at J to 0 bases, leaving 6 bases not matched to a gene. From germline, CDR1 is SGHRS and CDR2 YFSETQ. CDR3 size: 15 residues. In DNA, the CDR3 is TGCGCCAGCAGCGTAGACAGGGTGGTGAACACTGAAGCTTTCTTT. Translating gives CASSVDRVVNTEAFF.

This clonotype turned up a few times. V is TRBV13 and J is TRBJ2-3; TRBD2 matches 7 bases. The CDR3 runs to 15 residues. The ends lost 5 bases at V and 2 bases at J; junction bases unmatched: 7. Germline V gene sequence: CDR1 PRHDT, CDR2 FYEKMQ (reference sequence). This CDR3 reads CASSGASGYTDTQYF. As DNA, the CDR3 is TGTGCCAGCAGCGGAGCTAGCGGATACACAGATACGCAGTATTTT.

The gene calls are TRBV2 and TRBJ1-5; TRBD1 agrees at 9 bases. Germline values: CDR1 SNHLY, CDR2 FYNNEI. V dropped 3 bases and J dropped 0; count of bases not matched to a gene: 9. The CDR3 sequence is 18 residues long. The CDR3 nucleotides are TGTGCCAGCAGTGATGTTGACAGGGGGACCTATAGCAATCAGCCCCAGCATTTT. Translation gives CASSDVDRGTYSNQPQHF.

The table lists this clonotype with a few counts. The DNA of the CDR3 is TGTGCCAGCAGTCCCCAGGGAAAACTGTTTTTT. This sequence encodes CASSPQGKLFF. The chain links TRBV6-6 to TRBJ1-4, with D perhaps TRBD1 (5 bases). Germline assignment: CDR1 MNHNY and CDR2 SVGAGI (reference sequence). V shed 5 bases and J shed 10 bases, with 8 bases lying between them. The CDR3 sequence is 11 residues long.

In this sample, this clonotype turned up a few times. V usage is TRBV14 and J usage is TRBJ2-1; 7 positions agree with TRBD2. This CDR3 spans 14 amino acids. In germline, CDR1 is SGHDN, CDR2 FVKESK. J was trimmed by 6 bases and V by 1 base; bases with no gene match: 3. CDR3 protein: CASSQVRGVNEQFF. In DNA, the CDR3 is TGTGCCAGCAGCCAAGTACGGGGGGTCAATGAGCAGTTCTTC.

This clonotype appeared a few times. The chain recombines TRBV6-2 or TRBV6-3 with TRBJ1-4, with 8 bases lining up with TRBD1. This CDR3 has 14 amino acids. V shed 6 bases and J 14 bases; nucleotides not matched to a gene: 14. Germline lookup yields CDR1 MNHEY and CDR2 SVGEGT. As DNA, the CDR3 is TGTGCCAGCAGGCAACCGGGACAGGAAGGTCAGCTGTTTTTT. Translation gives CASRQPGQEGQLFF.

This clonotype showed up many times. V usage is TRBV7-2 and J usage is TRBJ2-3; D is unresolved. V was pared by 3 bases and J by 3 bases, with 4 bases between. Germline assignment: CDR1 SGHTA and CDR2 FQGNSA. The CDR3 runs to 12 residues. The CDR3 region is CASSLKTDTQYF. For the CDR3, the DNA is TGTGCCAGCAGCTTGAAGACAGATACGCAGTATTTT. The full variable domain, rest sourced from reference TRBV7-2 and TRBJ2-3, is GAGVSQSPSNKVTEKGKDVELRCDPISGHTALYWYRQSLGQGLEFLIYFQGNSAPDKSGLPSDRFSAERTGGSVSTLTIQRTQQEDSAVYLCASSLKTDTQYFGPGTRLTVL.

The CDR3 DNA sequence: TGCAGTGCTAGAGATAAGGCGAACACTGAAGCTTTCTTT. Translation: CSARDKANTEAFF. V gene TRBV20-1 combines with J gene TRBJ1-1; no reliable D call. The CDR3 is made up of 13 amino acids. V lost 0 bases, J lost 1 base, and 6 bases lay in between. Per the germline V gene, CDR1 is DFQATT and CDR2 is SNEGSKA (reference sequence).

V usage is TRBV7-2 and J usage is TRBJ1-2; D unresolved. V lost 5 bases and J 8 bases, leaving 15 bases between the germline ends. The CDR3 loop spans 13 amino acids. CDR1 is SGHTA and CDR2 is FQGNSA in the germline V gene. The CDR3 protein is CASSDGRWRGYTF. The DNA of the CDR3 is TGTGCCAGCAGCGATGGACGGTGGAGGGGCTACACCTTC.

This clonotype has a handful of counts. The chain joins TRBV4-2 to TRBJ2-3; 12 bases match TRBD1. The CDR3 extends over 17 amino acids. Germline V gene lookup returns CDR1 LGHNA and CDR2 YNFKEQ. V was clipped by 1 base and J by 4 bases; unmatched bases: 6. The CDR3 DNA is TGTGCCAGCAGCCAAGCGTTGGGACAGGGGGCGGCAGATACGCAGTATTTT. Protein sequence: CASSQALGQGAADTQYF.

In this sample, this clonotype turned up a few times. The chain recombines TRBV7-2 with TRBJ2-5; D is perhaps TRBD2 (5 bases). CDR1 is SGHTA, CDR2 FQGNSA, per germline. V was trimmed by 5 bases and J by 7 bases, leaving 17 bases between them. The length of the CDR3 is 14 residues. DNA for the CDR3: TGTGCCAGCAGCCCGATATTTGGTGGACTGACCCAGTACTTC. Protein: CASSPIFGGLTQYF.

The V and J genes are TRBV6-1 and TRBJ1-1; TRBD1 agrees at 7 bases. The V gene end was trimmed by 8 bases and the J gene end by 0 bases; junction bases not matched to a gene: 9. From germline, CDR1 is MNHNS and CDR2 SASEGT. The CDR3 loop spans 15 amino acids. Here the CDR3 DNA reads TGTGCCAGCCGGTCCGGGACAGCCCTGAACACTGAAGCTTTCTTT. Translation gives CASRSGTALNTEAFF.

V is TRBV6-4 and J is TRBJ1-2; TRBD1 might be the D (5 bases). CDR3 size: 15 residues. Trimming pared 1 base from V and 4 bases from J, leaving 13 bases between. Germline CDR1 reads MRHNA; CDR2 reads SNTAGT. This CDR3 reads CASSDFVGAAYGYTF. DNA of the CDR3: TGTGCCAGCAGTGACTTTGTTGGGGCGGCCTATGGCTACACCTTC.

This clonotype occurred a few times. The rearrangement links TRBV6-6 to TRBJ2-7, with a possible D match to TRBD2 (5 bases). The CDR3 extends over 14 amino acids. V was trimmed by 7 bases and J by 3 bases, leaving 16 bases between them. CDR1 is MNHNY and CDR2 is SVGAGI in the germline V gene (reference sequence). Here the CDR3 reads CASNNKGAIYEQYF. The CDR3 DNA reads TGTGCCAGCAACAACAAGGGAGCTATCTACGAGCAGTACTTC.